A selection of T cell receptor beta chains follows, all from one sample in a study of control samples from healthy donors and cancer patients. Libraries were prepared by immunoSEQ multiplex PCR; TCRdb keeps only in-frame clonotypes and omits some of them. The sample holds about 160,000 clones, approximately 96% seen once. The specimen was blood. These receptors came from a woman aged 40 to 50 in good health. Each CDR3 is given with its conserved first and last residue.

j_call	v_call	cdr3_aa
TRBJ1-5	TRBV6-2/TRBV6-3	CASSDQAFPQHF
TRBJ2-2	TRBV18	CASSHRDTGELFF
TRBJ1-5	TRBV12-5	CASGLGGTESNQPQHF
TRBJ1-6	TRBV3-1/TRBV3-2	CASSQYKGSSYNSPLHF
TRBJ2-3	TRBV18	CASSPGWEDTQYF
TRBJ1-1	TRBV4-1	CASSQEGTVNTEAFF
TRBJ1-5	TRBV6-2/TRBV6-3	CASSYRVNQPQHF
TRBJ2-7	TRBV30	CAWRKDRDYYEQYF
TRBJ1-6	TRBV7-9	CASSTQGVMTPLHF
TRBJ1-6	TRBV25-1	CASRPTGSSYNSPLHF
TRBJ2-1	TRBV4-3	CASSLYYNEQFF
TRBJ2-5	TRBV5-1	CASSSGLARQETQYF
TRBJ1-2	TRBV2	CASRGGRTVGYTF
TRBJ2-1	TRBV6-2/TRBV6-3	CASSYSPGKGDDEQFF
TRBJ2-7	TRBV30	CAWSGGWGRKRGQDEQYF
TRBJ2-4	TRBV28	CASSYPLDIQYF
TRBJ2-5	TRBV9	CASSVVVGGGETQYF
TRBJ2-5	TRBV4-3	CASSQDLGSSGSAETQYF
TRBJ2-1	TRBV4-3	CASSQGRASYNEQFF
TRBJ1-1	TRBV3-1/TRBV3-2	CASSQDQSLAFF
TRBJ2-2	TRBV10-2	CASSAGAGELFF
TRBJ1-2	TRBV5-1	CASSLDAGANYGYTF
TRBJ1-5	TRBV7-6	CASSLGANSNQPQHF
TRBJ2-1	TRBV6-1	CASSGAVLSKFF
TRBJ2-7	TRBV28	CASKERVTSYEQYF
TRBJ2-2	TRBV20-1	CSASTSGANTGELFF
TRBJ2-3	TRBV2	CASSPGTGVDTQYF
TRBJ2-7	TRBV2	CASSVRTGPTYEQYF
TRBJ1-1	TRBV5-1	CASSLGDVAEAFF